This T cell receptor (beta chain) was observed in a study of blood T cell repertoires in COVID-19. The CDR3 length is 14 residues. Germline CDR1 reads SGHTA; CDR2 reads FQGNSA. Trimming left V 3 bases short and J 1 base short, with 6 bases between. Produced via immunoSEQ multiplex PCR; TCRdb's table is partial and in-frame only. The sample includes some 150,000 clones, more than 75% of them seen just once. This sequence joins TRBV7-2 and TRBJ2-2; D ambiguous. Sequenced input: peripheral blood. This TCR was recovered from a woman in her 70s with COVID-19, enrolled during active disease. The CDR3 region has the DNA TGTGCCAGCAGCTTGAACAGGAACACCGGGGAGCTGTTTTTT. Translating it yields CASSLNRNTGELFF.